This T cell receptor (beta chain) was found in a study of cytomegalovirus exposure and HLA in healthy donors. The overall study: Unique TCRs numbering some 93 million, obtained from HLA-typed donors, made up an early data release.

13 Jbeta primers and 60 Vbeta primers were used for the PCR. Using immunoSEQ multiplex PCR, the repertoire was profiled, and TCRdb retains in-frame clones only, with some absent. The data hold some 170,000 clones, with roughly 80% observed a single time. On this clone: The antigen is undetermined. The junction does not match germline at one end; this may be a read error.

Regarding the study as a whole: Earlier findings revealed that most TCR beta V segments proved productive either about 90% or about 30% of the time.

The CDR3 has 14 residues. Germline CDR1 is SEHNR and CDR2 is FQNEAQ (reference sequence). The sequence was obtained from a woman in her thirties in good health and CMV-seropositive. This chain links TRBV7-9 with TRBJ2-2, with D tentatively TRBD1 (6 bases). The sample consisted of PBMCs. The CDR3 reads CSSSQDSSTGELFF. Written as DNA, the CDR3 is TGTTCCAGCAGCCAGGACAGCTCAACCGGGGAGCTGTTTTTT.